The 9 T cell receptor beta chains reported below all come from one sample, sequenced in a study of blood T cell repertoires in COVID-19. Data came from immunoSEQ multiplex PCR; TCRdb stores just in-frame clones and leaves some out. The sample has 300,000 to 400,000 clones, 87% seen once. The material sequenced was peripheral blood. The source is a woman between 50 and 59 years old with COVID-19, enrolled during active disease.

The V gene is TRBV7-6, the J gene TRBJ2-3; no clear D gene. From germline, CDR1 is SGHVS and CDR2 FNYEAQ. Trimming stripped 0 bases from V and 0 bases from J, with 19 bases between. CDR3 size: 19 residues. DNA for the CDR3: TGTGCCAGCAGCTTAGCGGCCCCCCTGGCAGGTACTAGCACAGATACGCAGTATTTT. It encodes CASSLAAPLAGTSTDTQYF.

In nucleotides, the CDR3 is TGTGCCAGCAGCAACGGACAGTTCGGAAACACCATATATTTT. Residues: CASSNGQFGNTIYF. The rearrangement joins TRBV27 to TRBJ1-3; TRBD1 might be the D (6 bases). CDR1 is MNHEY and CDR2 is SMNVEV in the germline V gene (reference sequence). The V end lost 6 bases, the J end lost 4 bases, and 13 bases lay between the germline ends. This CDR3 spans 14 amino acids.

The chain uses TRBV10-2 and TRBJ1-2; TRBD1 aligns across 9 bases. With V trimmed by 7 bases and J by 6 bases, 6 bases remained unmatched. Germline CDR1 WSHSY, CDR2 SAAADI. The CDR3 spans 13 residues. CDR3 loop: CASNPGQGNGYTF. In nucleotides, the CDR3 is TGCGCCAGCAATCCGGGACAGGGTAATGGCTACACCTTC.

This clone was seen just once. The chain recombines TRBV4-3 with TRBJ2-1; D remains ambiguous. V lost 0 bases to trimming and J lost 3 bases, with 9 bases between them. The CDR3 is made up of 15 amino acids. From germline, CDR1 is LGHNA and CDR2 YSLEER. CDR3 in DNA: TGCGCCAGCAGCCAAGATCGAGAGTTCTACAATGAGCAGTTCTTC. It is translated as CASSQDREFYNEQFF.

The CDR3 here is CASSGGGSSYNEQFF. The CDR3 coding sequence is TGCGCCAGCAGTGGGGGAGGGAGCTCCTACAATGAGCAGTTCTTC. This chain connects TRBV4-3 to TRBJ2-1, with 7 bases fitting TRBD2. The J segment lost 0 bases and the V segment lost 6 bases, leaving 5 bases of the junction unmatched. The germline CDR1 and CDR2 sequences are LGHNA and YSLEER. The length of the CDR3 is 15 residues.

In regard to this clone: Additional DNA sequences in this sample encode the identical CDR3. The chain carries TRBV5-1 and TRBJ2-2, with 7 bases lining up with TRBD1. The CDR3 is 15 residues long. V was clipped by 4 bases and J by 2 bases; unmatched bases: 5. Germline V CDR1 and CDR2: SGHRS, YFSETQ. The CDR3 nucleotides read TGCGCCAGCAGCCCCGGGACAGTTAACACCGGGGAGCTGTTTTTT. Its translation: CASSPGTVNTGELFF. Based on the CDR3 plus reference TRBV5-1 and TRBJ2-2, the full variable domain is KAGVTQTPRYLIKTRGQQVTLSCSPISGHRSVSWYQQTPGQGLQFLFEYFSETQRNKGNFPGRFSGRQFSNSRSEMNVSTLELGDSALYLCASSPGTVNTGELFFGEGSRLTVL.

This chain uses TRBV27 with TRBJ1-1, with D possibly being TRBD1 (5 bases). The CDR3 runs 15 residues. The V gene lost 4 bases and the J gene lost 0 bases, with 12 bases spanning the gap. Per the germline V gene, CDR1 is MNHEY and CDR2 is SMNVEV (reference sequence). The CDR3 sequence: CASSSTGGLNTEAFF. The CDR3 nucleotides are TGTGCCAGCAGTTCCACCGGGGGGTTGAACACTGAAGCTTTCTTT.

The CDR3 nucleotides are TGTGCCAGTAGTTACCGTCGGACTGAAGCTTTCTTT. It codes for CASSYRRTEAFF. J is TRBJ1-1 and V is TRBV19; D gene uncertain. V lost 5 bases, J lost 5 bases, and 9 bases lay in between. Germline V lookup: CDR1 LNHDA, CDR2 SQIVND (reference sequence). The CDR3 has 12 residues.

The chain is built from TRBV6-6 and TRBJ2-5; D remains ambiguous. Between the trimmed V and J ends, which lost 4 bases and 0 bases, there was a span of 12 bases. The length of the CDR3 is 15 residues. Germline CDR1 MNHNY, CDR2 SVGAGI (reference sequence). The CDR3 DNA reads TGTGCCAGCAGTTCCGAGCGTGGGTACCAAGAGACCCAGTACTTC. Translation: CASSSERGYQETQYF.